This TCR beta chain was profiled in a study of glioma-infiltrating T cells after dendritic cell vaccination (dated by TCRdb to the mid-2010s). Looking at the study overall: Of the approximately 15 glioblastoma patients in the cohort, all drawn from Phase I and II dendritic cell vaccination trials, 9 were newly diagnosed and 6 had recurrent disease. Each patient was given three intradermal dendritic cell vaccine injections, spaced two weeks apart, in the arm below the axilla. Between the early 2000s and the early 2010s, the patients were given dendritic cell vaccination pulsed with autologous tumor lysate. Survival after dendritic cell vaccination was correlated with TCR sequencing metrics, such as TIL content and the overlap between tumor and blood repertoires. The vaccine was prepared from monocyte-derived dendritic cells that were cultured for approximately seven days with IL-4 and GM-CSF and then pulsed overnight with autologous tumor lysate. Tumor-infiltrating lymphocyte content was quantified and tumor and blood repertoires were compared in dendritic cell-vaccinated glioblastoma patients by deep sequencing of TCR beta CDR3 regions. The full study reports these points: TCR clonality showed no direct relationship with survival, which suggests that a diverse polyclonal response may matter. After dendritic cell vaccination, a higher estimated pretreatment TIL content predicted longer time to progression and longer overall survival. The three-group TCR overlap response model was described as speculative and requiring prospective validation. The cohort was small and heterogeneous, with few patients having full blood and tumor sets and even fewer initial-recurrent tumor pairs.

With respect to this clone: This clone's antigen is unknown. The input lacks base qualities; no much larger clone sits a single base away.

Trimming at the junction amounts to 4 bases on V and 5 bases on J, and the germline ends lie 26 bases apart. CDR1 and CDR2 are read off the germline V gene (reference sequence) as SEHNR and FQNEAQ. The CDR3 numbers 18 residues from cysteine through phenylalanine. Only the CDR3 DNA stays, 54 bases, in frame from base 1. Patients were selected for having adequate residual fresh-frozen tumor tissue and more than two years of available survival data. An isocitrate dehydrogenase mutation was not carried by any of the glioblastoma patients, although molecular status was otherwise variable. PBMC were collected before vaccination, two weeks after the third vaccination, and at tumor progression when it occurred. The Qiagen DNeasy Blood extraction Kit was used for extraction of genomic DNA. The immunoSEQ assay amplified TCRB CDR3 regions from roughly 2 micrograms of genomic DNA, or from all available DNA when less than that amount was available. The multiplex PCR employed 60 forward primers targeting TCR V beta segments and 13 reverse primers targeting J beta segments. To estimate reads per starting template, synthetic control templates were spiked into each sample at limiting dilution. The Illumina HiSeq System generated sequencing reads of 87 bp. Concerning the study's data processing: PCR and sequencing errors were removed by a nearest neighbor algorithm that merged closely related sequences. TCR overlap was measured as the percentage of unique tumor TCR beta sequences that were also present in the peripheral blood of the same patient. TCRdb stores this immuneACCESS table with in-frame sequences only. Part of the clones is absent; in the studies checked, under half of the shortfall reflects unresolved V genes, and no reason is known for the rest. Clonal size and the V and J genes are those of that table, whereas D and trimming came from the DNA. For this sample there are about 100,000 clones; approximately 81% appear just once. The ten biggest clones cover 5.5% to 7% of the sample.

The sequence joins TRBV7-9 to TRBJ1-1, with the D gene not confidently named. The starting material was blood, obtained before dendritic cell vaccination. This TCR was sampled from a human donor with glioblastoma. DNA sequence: TGTGCCAGCAGCTCAAGCTTCACGTCCGGGGTTAAAGGAACTGAAGCTTTCTTT. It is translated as CASSSSFTSGVKGTEAFF.